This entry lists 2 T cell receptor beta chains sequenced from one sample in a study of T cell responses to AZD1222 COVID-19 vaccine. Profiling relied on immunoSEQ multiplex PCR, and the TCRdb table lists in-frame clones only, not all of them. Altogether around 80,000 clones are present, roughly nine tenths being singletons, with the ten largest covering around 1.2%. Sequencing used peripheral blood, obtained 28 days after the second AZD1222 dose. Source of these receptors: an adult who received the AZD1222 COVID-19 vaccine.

The CDR3 DNA is TGTGCCAGCAGCCTCCAAGGGAATACGCAGTATTTT. Protein product: CASSLQGNTQYF. This sequence joins TRBV7-9 and TRBJ2-3; D not resolved. Germline CDR1 is SEHNR and CDR2 is FQNEAQ (reference sequence). The CDR3 has 12 residues. Deletions cut 5 bases from V and 7 bases from J, with 10 bases between.

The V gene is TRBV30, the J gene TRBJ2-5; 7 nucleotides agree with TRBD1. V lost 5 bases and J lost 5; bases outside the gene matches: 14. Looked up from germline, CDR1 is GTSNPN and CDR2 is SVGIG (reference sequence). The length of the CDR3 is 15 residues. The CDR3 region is CAWSTGSLTLETQYF. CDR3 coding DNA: TGTGCCTGGTCGACAGGGTCACTTACCTTGGAGACCCAGTACTTC.